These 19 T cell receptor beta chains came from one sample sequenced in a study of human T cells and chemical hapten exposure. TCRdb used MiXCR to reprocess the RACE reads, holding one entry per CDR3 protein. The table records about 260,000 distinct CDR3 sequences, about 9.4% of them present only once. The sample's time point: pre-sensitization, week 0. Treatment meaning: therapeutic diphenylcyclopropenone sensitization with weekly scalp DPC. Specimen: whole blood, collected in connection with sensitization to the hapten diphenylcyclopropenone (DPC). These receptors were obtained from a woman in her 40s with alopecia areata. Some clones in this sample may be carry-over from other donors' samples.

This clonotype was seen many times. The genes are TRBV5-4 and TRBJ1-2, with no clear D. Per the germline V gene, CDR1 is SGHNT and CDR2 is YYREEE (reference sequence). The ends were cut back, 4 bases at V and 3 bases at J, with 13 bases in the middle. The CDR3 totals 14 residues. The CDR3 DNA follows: TGTGCCAGCAGCCAGGCGGCGCGAGACTATGGCTACACCTTC. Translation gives CASSQAARDYGYTF.

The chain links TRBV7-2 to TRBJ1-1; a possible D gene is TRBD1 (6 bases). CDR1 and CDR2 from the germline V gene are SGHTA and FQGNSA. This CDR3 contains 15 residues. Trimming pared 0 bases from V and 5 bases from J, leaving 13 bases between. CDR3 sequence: CASSLATGRLTEAFF. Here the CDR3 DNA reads TGTGCCAGCAGCTTAGCAACAGGGCGGTTGACTGAAGCTTTCTTT.

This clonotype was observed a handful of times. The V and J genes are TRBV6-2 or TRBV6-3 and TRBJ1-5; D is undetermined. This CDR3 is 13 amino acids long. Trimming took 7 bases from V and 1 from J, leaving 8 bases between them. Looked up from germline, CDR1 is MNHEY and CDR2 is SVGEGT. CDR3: CASNQPSNQPQHF. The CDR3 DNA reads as TGTGCCAGCAATCAACCGAGCAATCAGCCCCAGCATTTT.

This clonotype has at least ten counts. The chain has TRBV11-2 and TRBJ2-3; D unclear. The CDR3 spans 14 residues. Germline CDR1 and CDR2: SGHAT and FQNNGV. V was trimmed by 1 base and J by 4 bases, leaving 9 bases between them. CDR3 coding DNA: TGTGCCAGCAGCTTAGCCCCGGTTCCAGATACGCAGTATTTT. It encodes CASSLAPVPDTQYF.

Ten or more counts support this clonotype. The CDR3 DNA follows: TGTGCCACCAAGCCGGGGGGCTGGACAGATACGCAGTATTTT. Amino acid sequence: CATKPGGWTDTQYF. The rearrangement links TRBV7-9 to TRBJ2-3, with D possibly TRBD2 on 7 matching bases. The CDR3 runs 14 residues. Germline V gene data show CDR1 as SEHNR and CDR2 as FQNEAQ (reference sequence). Between the trimmed V and J ends, which lost 10 bases and 3 bases, there was a span of 17 bases.

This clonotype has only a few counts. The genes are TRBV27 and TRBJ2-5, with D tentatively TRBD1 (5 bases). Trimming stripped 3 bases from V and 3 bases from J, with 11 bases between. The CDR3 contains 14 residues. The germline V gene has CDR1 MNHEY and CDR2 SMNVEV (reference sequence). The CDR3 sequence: CASSFRQFEETQYF. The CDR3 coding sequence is TGTGCCAGCAGTTTCAGACAGTTTGAAGAGACCCAGTACTTC.

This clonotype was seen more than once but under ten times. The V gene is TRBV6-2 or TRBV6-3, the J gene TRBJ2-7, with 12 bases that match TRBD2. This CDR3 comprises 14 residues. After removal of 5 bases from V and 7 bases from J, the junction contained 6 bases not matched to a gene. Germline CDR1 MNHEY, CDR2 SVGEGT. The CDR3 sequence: CASSTSGRTREQYF. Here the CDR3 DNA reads TGTGCCAGCAGTACTAGCGGGAGGACGAGGGAGCAGTACTTC.

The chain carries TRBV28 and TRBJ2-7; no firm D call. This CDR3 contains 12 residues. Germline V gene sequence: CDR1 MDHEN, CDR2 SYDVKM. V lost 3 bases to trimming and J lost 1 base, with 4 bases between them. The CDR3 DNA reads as TGTGCCAGCAGTTTTCAGTCCTACGAGCAGTACTTC. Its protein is CASSFQSYEQYF.

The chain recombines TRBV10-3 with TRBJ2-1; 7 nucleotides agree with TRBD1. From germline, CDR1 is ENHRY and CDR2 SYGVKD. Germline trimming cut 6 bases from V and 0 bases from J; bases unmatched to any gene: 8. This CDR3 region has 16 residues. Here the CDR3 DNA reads TGTGCCATCAGAGGTGAGGGACAGAGCTCCTACAATGAGCAGTTCTTC. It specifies CAIRGEGQSSYNEQFF.

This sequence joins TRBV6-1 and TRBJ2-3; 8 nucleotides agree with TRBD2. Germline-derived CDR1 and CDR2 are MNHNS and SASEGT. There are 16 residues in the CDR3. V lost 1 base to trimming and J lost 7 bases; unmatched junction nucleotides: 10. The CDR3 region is CASSEGLAGIGYTQYF. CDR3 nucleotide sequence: TGTGCCAGCAGTGAAGGGCTAGCGGGCATAGGGTATACGCAGTATTTT.

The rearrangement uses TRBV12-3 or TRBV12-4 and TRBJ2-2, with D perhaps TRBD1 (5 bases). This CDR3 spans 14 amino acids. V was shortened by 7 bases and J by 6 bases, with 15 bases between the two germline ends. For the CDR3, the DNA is TGTGCCAGCATGCGGCAGGGCGGCGCCGGGGAGCTGTTTTTT. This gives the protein CASMRQGGAGELFF.

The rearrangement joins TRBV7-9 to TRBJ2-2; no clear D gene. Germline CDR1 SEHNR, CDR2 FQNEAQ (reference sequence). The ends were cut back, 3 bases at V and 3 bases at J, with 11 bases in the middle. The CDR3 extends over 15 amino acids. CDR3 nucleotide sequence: TGTGCCAGCAGCTTTTTGACGGGTGACACCGGGGAGCTGTTTTTT. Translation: CASSFLTGDTGELFF. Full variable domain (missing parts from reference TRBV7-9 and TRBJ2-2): DTGVSQNPRHKITKRGQNVTFRCDPISEHNRLYWYRQTLGQGPEFLTYFQNEAQLEKSRLLSDRFSAERPKGSFSTLEIQRTEQGDSAMYLCASSFLTGDTGELFFGEGSRLTVL.

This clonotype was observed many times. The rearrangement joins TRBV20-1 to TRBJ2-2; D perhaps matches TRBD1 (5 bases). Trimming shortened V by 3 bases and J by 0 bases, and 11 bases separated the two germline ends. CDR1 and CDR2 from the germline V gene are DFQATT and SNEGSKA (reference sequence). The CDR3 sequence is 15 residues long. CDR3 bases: TGCAGTGCTAGGTCCAGGGTCCCGAACACCGGGGAGCTGTTTTTT. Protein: CSARSRVPNTGELFF.

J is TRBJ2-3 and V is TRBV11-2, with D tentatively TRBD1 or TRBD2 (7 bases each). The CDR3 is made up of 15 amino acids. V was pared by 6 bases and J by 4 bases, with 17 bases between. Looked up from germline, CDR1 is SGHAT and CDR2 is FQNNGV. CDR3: CASRHRRGGPDTQYF. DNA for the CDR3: TGTGCCAGCAGACACCGCAGGGGGGGCCCAGATACGCAGTATTTT. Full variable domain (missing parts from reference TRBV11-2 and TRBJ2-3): EAGVAQSPRYKIIEKRQSVAFWCNPISGHATLYWYQQILGQGPKLLIQFQNNGVVDDSQLPKDRFSAERLKGVDSTLKIQPAKLEDSAVYLCASRHRRGGPDTQYFGPGTRLTVL.

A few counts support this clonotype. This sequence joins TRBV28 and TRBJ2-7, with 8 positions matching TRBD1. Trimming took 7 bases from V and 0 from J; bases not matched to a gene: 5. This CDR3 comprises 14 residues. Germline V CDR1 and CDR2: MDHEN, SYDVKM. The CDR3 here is CASKDRAASYEQYF. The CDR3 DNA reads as TGTGCCAGCAAGGACAGGGCCGCCTCCTACGAGCAGTACTTC.

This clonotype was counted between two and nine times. This CDR3 reads CASSMVGLAGRSEQFF. The CDR3 nucleotides read TGTGCCAGTAGTATGGTCGGACTAGCGGGAAGGAGTGAGCAGTTCTTC. The chain links TRBV19 to TRBJ2-1; 12 bases match TRBD2. CDR1 LNHDA and CDR2 SQIVND come from the germline V gene (reference sequence). CDR3 length: 16 amino acids. J was trimmed by 9 bases and V by 3 bases; bases with no gene match: 9.

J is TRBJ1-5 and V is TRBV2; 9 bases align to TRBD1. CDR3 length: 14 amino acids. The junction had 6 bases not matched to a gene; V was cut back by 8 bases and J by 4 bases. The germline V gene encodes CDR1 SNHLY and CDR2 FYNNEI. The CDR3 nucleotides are TGTGCCAGCGTTAGTGGACAGGGGAATCAGCCCCAGCATTTT. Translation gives CASVSGQGNQPQHF.

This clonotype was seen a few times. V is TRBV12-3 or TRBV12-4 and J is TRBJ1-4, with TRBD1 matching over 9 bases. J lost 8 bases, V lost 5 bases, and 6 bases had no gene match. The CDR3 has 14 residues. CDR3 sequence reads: CASSGGQGGEKLFF. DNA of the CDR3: TGTGCCAGCAGTGGGGGACAGGGAGGGGAAAAACTGTTTTTT.

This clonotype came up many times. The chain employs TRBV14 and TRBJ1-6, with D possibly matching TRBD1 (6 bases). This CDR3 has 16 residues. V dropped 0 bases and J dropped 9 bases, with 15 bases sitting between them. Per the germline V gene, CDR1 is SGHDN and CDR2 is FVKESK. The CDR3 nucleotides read TGTGCCAGCAGCCAAGAAAAGGGGGGACCCTTTTCACCCCTCCACTTT. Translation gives CASSQEKGGPFSPLHF.